The rows below give T cell receptor beta chains drawn from one sample of a study of cytomegalovirus exposure and HLA in healthy donors. Profiled with immunoSEQ multiplex PCR; TCRdb holds only in-frame clones, not every one. Here the sample spans some 150,000 clones, around 89% being singletons. What was sequenced was PBMCs. The receptor source for this set is a woman between 25 and 40 years old in good health and CMV-seropositive. CDR3s include the opening cysteine and the closing phenylalanine or tryptophan. The D gene is left open where the match is weak. Size values are once, few and many counts, or a class for expanded clones, and some rows have none.

d_gene	v_gene	j_gene	abundance	CDR3aa	CDR3nt
-	TRBV5-1	TRBJ2-7	-	CASSLRTGFEQYF	TGCGCCAGCAGTCTAAGGACGGGGTTCGAGCAGTACTTC
TRBD1	TRBV28	TRBJ2-1	-	CASSRTGFNEQFF	TGTGCCAGCAGTCGGACAGGGTTCAATGAGCAGTTCTTC
TRBD1	TRBV18	TRBJ2-3	once	CASSPPGQYNTQYF	TGTGCCAGCTCACCACCGGGACAGTACAATACGCAGTATTTT
TRBD2	TRBV6-5	TRBJ2-7	-	CASSPLAGGTYEQYF	TGTGCCAGCAGTCCGCTAGCGGGGGGGACCTACGAGCAGTACTTC
-	TRBV5-1	TRBJ2-7	-	CASSLDRVEQYF	TGCGCCAGCAGCTTGGACAGGGTCGAGCAGTACTTC
TRBD1	TRBV25-1	TRBJ2-6	once	CASSVTGSGANVLTF	TGTGCCAGCAGTGTGACAGGGTCTGGGGCCAACGTCCTGACTTTC
TRBD1	TRBV2	TRBJ1-2	-	CASSEFGTANYGYTF	TGTGCCAGCAGTGAATTTGGGACAGCTAACTATGGCTACACCTTC
TRBD1	TRBV18	TRBJ1-2	-	CASSLHRGEGYTF	TGTGCCAGCTCGCTCCACAGGGGTGAAGGCTACACCTTC
TRBD2	TRBV18	TRBJ2-3	-	CASSPGLAEQYF	TGTGCCAGCTCACCGGGGCTAGCGGAGCAGTATTTT
TRBD1	TRBV10-2	TRBJ2-5	-	CASREIDRGRLQETQYF	TGCGCCAGCAGGGAGATCGACAGGGGGCGCCTCCAAGAGACCCAGTACTTC
-	TRBV25-1	TRBJ2-1	-	CASILPPGGLSSYNEQFF	TGTGCCAGCATCTTACCACCGGGGGGCCTCAGCTCCTACAATGAGCAGTTCTTC
-	TRBV6-1	TRBJ2-4	-	CASSDHARPGLDIQYF	TGTGCCAGCAGTGATCATGCCCGGCCGGGGTTGGACATTCAGTACTTC
-	TRBV6-5	TRBJ1-3	-	CASLGASGNTIYF	TGTGCCAGCTTGGGGGCGAGCGGAAACACCATATATTTT
TRBD1	TRBV5-1	TRBJ2-7	-	CASSSHVDRAVYEQYF	TGCGCCAGCAGCTCTCATGTGGACAGGGCAGTCTACGAGCAGTACTTC
-	TRBV20-1	TRBJ1-2	-	CSAPSYGYTF	TGCAGTGCGCCCAGCTATGGCTACACCTTC
TRBD2	TRBV6-5	TRBJ2-1	-	CASSYGASGSYEQFF	TGTGCCAGCAGTTATGGGGCTAGCGGGAGTTATGAGCAGTTCTTC
-	TRBV5-6	TRBJ1-2	few	CASSLGIHRTNYGYTF	TGTGCCAGCAGCTTGGGTATCCACAGGACTAACTATGGCTACACCTTC
TRBD2	TRBV9	TRBJ2-5	-	CASTDSGEETQYF	TGTGCCAGCACCGATAGCGGGGAAGAGACCCAGTACTTC
TRBD2	TRBV6-5	TRBJ2-2	-	CASSLTSATNTGELFF	TGTGCCAGCAGTTTAACTAGCGCAACGAACACCGGGGAGCTGTTTTTT
-	TRBV27	TRBJ1-1	-	CASSLLQTNTEAFF	TGTGCCAGCAGTTTACTACAGACGAACACTGAAGCTTTCTTT
TRBD2	TRBV18	TRBJ2-1	-	CASSPGLAYNEQFF	TGTGCCAGCTCACCGGGACTAGCCTACAATGAGCAGTTCTTC
-	TRBV6-5	TRBJ2-7	-	CASSFRTAWDEQYF	TGTGCCAGCAGTTTCCGGACAGCCTGGGACGAGCAGTACTTC
TRBD2	TRBV6-6	TRBJ2-7	-	CASTAGLARTYEQYF	TGTGCCAGCACAGCAGGACTAGCGAGAACCTACGAGCAGTACTTC
TRBD2	TRBV2	TRBJ2-1	-	CASSEVASGGVLRSYNEQFF	TGTGCCAGCAGTGAAGTGGCTAGCGGGGGAGTCTTAAGATCCTACAATGAGCAGTTCTTC
TRBD2	TRBV7-6	TRBJ2-1	once	CASSLGAGLASEQFF	TGTGCCAGCAGCTTAGGGGCGGGACTAGCGAGCGAGCAGTTCTTC
-	TRBV9	TRBJ2-7	-	CASSPSLFTYEQYF	TGTGCCAGCAGCCCTAGCCTCTTCACCTACGAGCAGTACTTC
-	TRBV28	TRBJ1-2	once	CASSPPGSSNYGYTF	TGTGCCAGCAGTCCGCCAGGGTCCTCTAACTATGGCTACACCTTC
TRBD2	TRBV7-2	TRBJ2-1	-	CASSLGGLQFPNEQFF	TGTGCCAGCAGCTTGGGGGGGTTGCAGTTCCCCAATGAGCAGTTCTTC
TRBD2	TRBV27	TRBJ2-1	-	CASGTSGVNEQFF	TGTGCCAGCGGGACTAGCGGCGTCAATGAGCAGTTCTTC
-	TRBV27	TRBJ2-1	-	CASSLSLGGATYNEQFF	TGTGCCAGCAGTCTAAGTCTCGGAGGGGCCACCTACAATGAGCAGTTCTTC
-	TRBV28	TRBJ2-1	-	CASSSTGSSYNEQFF	TGTGCCAGCAGTTCAACAGGGAGCTCCTACAATGAGCAGTTCTTC
-	TRBV6-5	TRBJ2-4	-	CASSYWPGTKNIQYF	TGTGCCAGCAGTTACTGGCCGGGAACCAAAAACATTCAGTACTTC
-	TRBV29-1	TRBJ1-2	-	CSVDGDDTF	TGCAGCGTTGACGGGGATGATACCTTC
TRBD1	TRBV2	TRBJ2-6	-	CASSGQGPGANVLTF	TGTGCCAGCAGTGGACAGGGTCCTGGGGCCAACGTCCTGACTTTC
-	TRBV7-8	TRBJ1-5	-	CASSLGGGRRNQPQHF	TGTGCCAGCAGCTTAGGGGGGGGGCGGAGGAATCAGCCCCAGCATTTT
-	TRBV5-6	TRBJ1-5	-	CASSSGPTGILSNQPQHF	TGTGCCAGCAGCTCGGGGCCGACAGGTATCTTAAGCAATCAGCCCCAGCATTTT
-	TRBV2	TRBJ1-1	-	CAGKRDLNTEAFF	TGTGCCGGCAAACGGGATTTGAACACTGAAGCTTTCTTT
-	TRBV7-3	TRBJ2-3	-	CASRADSTDTQYF	TGTGCCAGCCGAGCGGATAGCACAGATACGCAGTATTTT
TRBD1	TRBV5-1	TRBJ1-2	-	CASSTEKTGGYGYTF	TGCGCCAGCAGCACGGAAAAGACAGGGGGCTATGGCTACACCTTC
-	TRBV28	TRBJ1-2	-	CASSLVGQYANYGYTF	TGTGCCAGCAGTTTAGTTGGACAGTACGCTAACTATGGCTACACCTTC
-	TRBV15	TRBJ1-4	-	CATSRDGGVQSFGKLFF	TGTGCCACCAGCAGAGATGGGGGGGTCCAGAGTTTTGGGAAACTGTTTTTT
TRBD1	TRBV28	TRBJ2-3	-	CASSIPPSRGDTQYF	TGTGCCAGCAGTATTCCCCCTAGCAGGGGGGATACGCAGTATTTT
TRBD2	TRBV25-1	TRBJ2-2	-	CASSPGLGTTWNTGELFF	TGTGCCAGCAGTCCCGGCTTAGGGACTACTTGGAACACCGGGGAGCTGTTTTTT